This TCR beta chain was documented in a study of shared clonotypes between healthy human individuals. Caucasian adults living in Nashville, Tennessee, provided all samples. The study, taken as a whole, reports: When compared with the clonotypes that were shared by all four sorted-subset donors, the non-shared clonotypes turned out to have lower generation probabilities. Genetic and exposure-history diversity was limited by the small donor number.

Researchers ran the assay at a deep level. Assay: immunoSEQ multiplex PCR; the TCRdb copy retains only in-frame clones and omits some. This table holds about a million clones, 77% found once. Remarks on this clone: The antigen remains unidentified.

The CDR3 extends over 13 amino acids. With 3 bases removed from V and 8 bases from J, the gap between germline ends came to 12 bases. Per germline, CDR1 SGHRS and CDR2 YFSETQ. The chain has TRBV5-1 and TRBJ2-1; D is undetermined. This clonotype was sampled from a man in his late teens or twenties in good health. Some clones in this sample may be carry-over from other donors' samples. Sequencing used memory CD4+ T cells from PBMCs. Indicated subset: CD45RA-negative fraction. The DNA of the CDR3 is TGCGCCAGCAGCTCCCTTATAACGGATGAGCAGTTCTTC. As protein: CASSSLITDEQFF.